Shown below are 23 T cell receptor beta chains from a single sample sequenced in a study of T cells in Graves' hyperthyroidism and ophthalmopathy. Amplification of TCR beta CDR3 regions was performed using RNA transcripts as template. The HTBI primer set drove a first-round RT-PCR of the TCR CDR3. TCRdb used MiXCR to reprocess the multiplex PCR reads, holding one entry per CDR3 protein. Of more than 550,000 distinct CDR3 sequences in the sample, 45% were seen once. Material: peripheral blood or thyroid tissue (not recorded which). Receptor source: an adult man with Graves' disease, either hyperthyroidism or ophthalmopathy (not recorded which).

V usage is TRBV5-1 and J usage is TRBJ2-7; 15 bases map to TRBD2. The CDR3 extends over 15 amino acids. V dropped 4 bases and J dropped 4; count of bases not matched to a gene: 3. Germline values: CDR1 SGHRS, CDR2 YFSETQ. DNA of the CDR3: TGCGCCAGCAGCGGACTAGCGGGAGGGGAATACGAGCAGTACTTC. Protein: CASSGLAGGEYEQYF.

V and J are TRBV6-4 and TRBJ1-1; TRBD1 might be the D (5 bases). V lost 3 bases, J lost 4 bases, and 15 bases lay in between. The CDR3 is made up of 15 amino acids. CDR1 is MRHNA and CDR2 is SNTAGT in the germline V gene. The CDR3: CASSEWGYGSTEAFF. The CDR3 DNA reads TGTGCCAGCAGTGAATGGGGGTACGGAAGCACTGAAGCTTTCTTT.

The rearrangement uses TRBV15 and TRBJ1-1; D call uncertain. The CDR3 sequence is 15 residues long. V shed 0 bases and J shed 3 bases, with 11 bases lying between them. CDR1 is LNHNV and CDR2 is YYDKDF in the germline V gene (reference sequence). CDR3 in amino acids: CATSRDDPTDTEAFF. For the CDR3, the DNA is TGTGCCACCAGCAGAGATGACCCCACAGACACTGAAGCTTTCTTT.

The table lists this clonotype with many counts. The chain links TRBV7-9 to TRBJ1-6; D gene uncertain. V was cut by 5 bases and J by 7 bases, with 6 bases left in between. This CDR3 has 12 residues. The germline CDR1 and CDR2 sequences are SEHNR and FQNEAQ (reference sequence). CDR3 sequence reads: CASSIMNSPLHF. The CDR3 region has the DNA TGTGCCAGCAGCATCATGAATTCACCCCTCCACTTT. Supplemented by reference TRBV7-9 and TRBJ1-6, the full variable domain reads DTGVSQNPRHKITKRGQNVTFRCDPISEHNRLYWYRQTLGQGPEFLTYFQNEAQLEKSRLLSDRFSAERPKGSFSTLEIQRTEQGDSAMYLCASSIMNSPLHFGNGTRLTVT.

About this clonotype itself: A much larger clonotype is one base distant, so this may be a read error. V and J are TRBV7-9 and TRBJ1-2, with D maybe TRBD1 (6 bases). The length of the CDR3 is 13 residues. Per germline, CDR1 SEHNR and CDR2 FQNEAQ (reference sequence). The CDR3 bases are TGTGCCGGCAGCTACGGACAGTACTATGGCTACACCTTC. Its protein is CAGSYGQYYGYTF.

The chain carries TRBV2 and TRBJ1-4; perhaps TRBD1 as D (5 bases). Looked up from germline, CDR1 is SNHLY and CDR2 is FYNNEI. Trimming took 4 bases from V and 1 from J, leaving 10 bases between them. CDR3 length equals 15 residues. CDR3: CASSGLGGTNEKLFF. CDR3 sequence (DNA): TGTGCCAGCAGTGGGTTGGGGGGAACTAATGAAAAACTGTTTTTT.

This clonotype showed up just a few times. CDR3 sequence (DNA): TGTGCCAGCAGTTACGGGCGGGGGGTCGACGAGCAGTACTTC. Amino acids: CASSYGRGVDEQYF. The chain links TRBV7-9 to TRBJ2-7; 8 bases agree with TRBD2. Germline V gene lookup returns CDR1 SEHNR and CDR2 FQNEAQ (reference sequence). This CDR3 comprises 14 residues. The trim removed 6 bases at V and 5 bases at J, leaving 9 bases unmatched.

About this clonotype itself: Mismatch with germline at one junction end may stem from a read error. The chain is built from TRBV29-1 and TRBJ2-2; 11 bases fit TRBD1. Germline loops: CDR1 SQVTM, CDR2 ANQGSEA. The CDR3 loop spans 14 amino acids. The CDR3 DNA follows: TGCAGCGTGCGGACAGGGGGCATCACCGGGGAGCCGTTTTTT. Amino acids: CSVRTGGITGEPFF.

At least ten counts were recorded for this clonotype. The rearrangement links TRBV2 to TRBJ1-2, with 8 bases that match TRBD1. The V gene's germline CDR1 is SNHLY and CDR2 FYNNEI. After removal of 7 bases from V and 8 bases from J, the junction contained 6 bases not matched to a gene. The CDR3 has 12 residues. CDR3 sequence reads: CASKTRGLGYTF. In DNA form, the CDR3 reads TGTGCCAGCAAGACCAGGGGGCTAGGCTACACCTTC.

As regards this clonotype: An end of the junction differs from the germline gene, which may be a read error. This rearrangement joins TRBV25-1 to TRBJ1-1; tentative D call: TRBD1 (6 bases). This CDR3 is 16 amino acids long. Germline lookup yields CDR1 MGHDK and CDR2 SYGVNS. In DNA form, the CDR3 reads TGTGCCAACAGTGAATGGGGGGCGCAGTTAGACACTGAAGCTTTCTTT. Protein product: CANSEWGAQLDTEAFF.

The chain employs TRBV19 and TRBJ1-1, with D possibly being TRBD1 (5 bases). The germline gives CDR1 LNHDA, CDR2 SQIVND (reference sequence). The CDR3 has 14 residues. The germline V and J ends were trimmed by 8 bases and 0 bases, with 13 bases remaining between them. The CDR3 loop is CASGVTEVNTEAFF. The CDR3 bases are TGTGCCAGTGGGGTGACAGAGGTGAACACTGAAGCTTTCTTT.

The J gene is TRBJ2-7, the V gene TRBV12-3 or TRBV12-4; 11 bases are a match to TRBD2. Unmatched junction bases numbered 2, after V lost 1 base and J lost 3 bases. This CDR3 region has 15 residues. The CDR3 protein is CASSLVAGGFYEQYF. CDR3 DNA sequence: TGTGCCAGCAGTTTAGTAGCGGGAGGGTTCTACGAGCAGTACTTC.

This clonotype was counted between two and nine times. This chain uses TRBV2 with TRBJ1-5, with 9 bases lining up with TRBD1. V was pared by 6 bases and J by 5 bases, with 8 bases of the junction left unmatched. Germline values: CDR1 SNHLY, CDR2 FYNNEI. This CDR3 is built from 15 residues. This CDR3 is CASRGLQGADQPQHF. The CDR3 DNA follows: TGTGCCAGCAGGGGGCTACAGGGGGCGGATCAGCCCCAGCATTTT.

This clonotype was counted many times. The chain recombines TRBV11-1 with TRBJ1-1, with D possibly TRBD1 on 6 matching bases. Trimming removed 5 bases from V and 11 bases from J, with 15 bases in between. This CDR3 is 12 amino acids long. Germline-derived CDR1 and CDR2 are SGHAT and FQDESV (reference sequence). The CDR3 DNA reads TGTGCCAGCAGCATGGACAGCCCTCGTGCTTTCTTT. This gives the protein CASSMDSPRAFF.

CDR3 residues: CASSTSTGGHTGELFF. CDR3 bases: TGTGCCAGCAGCACGTCGACAGGGGGCCACACCGGGGAGCTGTTTTTT. The chain carries TRBV7-2 and TRBJ2-2, with 10 bases matching TRBD1. Germline CDR1 SGHTA, CDR2 FQGNSA. V dropped 5 bases and J dropped 3; count of bases not matched to a gene: 6. This CDR3 has 16 residues.

This chain joins TRBV7-9 and TRBJ1-1, with TRBD1 identical over 7 bases. In germline, CDR1 is SEHNR, CDR2 FQNEAQ (reference sequence). The CDR3 contains 16 residues. V lost 5 bases to trimming and J lost 5 bases; unmatched junction nucleotides: 14. CDR3 protein: CASSQLGQPLRTEAFF. The CDR3 DNA reads as TGTGCCAGCAGCCAGTTGGGACAGCCCCTGAGGACTGAAGCTTTCTTT.

The chain uses TRBV6-5 and TRBJ2-7; a possible D gene is TRBD1 (5 bases). Germline assignment: CDR1 MNHEY and CDR2 SVGAGI. V lost 11 bases and J 3 bases, leaving 8 bases between the germline ends. The CDR3 has 10 amino acids. CDR3 amino acids: CAGDSYEQYF. In DNA, the CDR3 is TGTGCCGGAGACAGCTACGAGCAGTACTTC.

The chain uses TRBV11-1 and TRBJ1-1, with D unresolved. V was pared by 6 bases and J by 7 bases, with 21 bases between. The germline V gene encodes CDR1 SGHAT and CDR2 FQDESV (reference sequence). The CDR3 is 15 residues long. The CDR3 sequence: CASSLSRGGRNEAFF. DNA for the CDR3: TGTGCCAGCAGTTTATCGCGGGGAGGGCGCAATGAAGCTTTCTTT.

The chain joins TRBV7-9 to TRBJ1-2, with a tentative D call TRBD1 (5 bases). This CDR3 has 15 amino acids. V shed 3 bases and J shed 6 bases, with 17 bases lying between them. Germline lookup yields CDR1 SEHNR and CDR2 FQNEAQ (reference sequence). CDR3 DNA sequence: TGTGCCAGCAGCTTGGAGGGGTACGGCAGAGATGGCTACACCTTC. Translating it yields CASSLEGYGRDGYTF.

A word on this clonotype: Just one base apart from a much larger clone, this may be a read error. The chain links TRBV7-9 to TRBJ2-7; 12 bases are shared with TRBD1. The CDR3 runs to 14 residues. Germline CDR1 SEHNR, CDR2 FQNEAQ (reference sequence). The CDR3 region is CASSGGTGGNERYF. CDR3 bases: TGTGCCAGCAGCGGGGGGACAGGGGGCAACGAGCGGTACTTC.

The chain combines TRBV12-3 or TRBV12-4 with TRBJ2-7, with no clear D. The CDR3 loop spans 11 amino acids. Trimming removed 6 bases at V and 6 bases at J, with 9 bases between. CDR3 in DNA: TGTGCCAGCAGCGCATGGGGCGAGCAGTACTTC. Translating it yields CASSAWGEQYF.

This clonotype was found many times. The chain carries TRBV20-1 and TRBJ1-1, with TRBD1 as a possible D gene (5 bases). The germline V gene has CDR1 DFQATT and CDR2 SNEGSKA (reference sequence). This CDR3 has 13 amino acids. V lost 3 bases and J 3 bases, leaving 11 bases between the germline ends. The CDR3, as DNA: TGCAGTGCTAGCGGGCAGGGCCACACTGAAGCTTTCTTT. Protein: CSASGQGHTEAFF.

This clonotype was detected many times. The chain is built from TRBV2 and TRBJ1-5; D ambiguous. CDR1 is SNHLY, CDR2 FYNNEI, per germline. This CDR3 comprises 12 residues. Trimming cost V 3 bases and J 0 bases, with 0 bases left between them. The CDR3 spells CASSDSNQPQHF. In DNA form, the CDR3 reads TGTGCCAGCAGTGATAGCAATCAGCCCCAGCATTTT.